Listed below are T cell receptor beta chains from one sample, sequenced in a study of spatial heterogeneity in lung cancer. TCRdb independently ran MiXCR on the 5' RACE reads; one entry per CDR3 protein. The sample contains over 25,000 distinct CDR3 sequences, roughly 6.9% of which appear only once. The sequenced sample was lung tumor tissue, obtained at surgery. The receptors derive from a male donor with early-stage non-small cell lung cancer. Each CDR3 is given with its conserved first and last residue. Each record gives: clone size, V gene, D gene, J gene, CDR3 DNA, CDR3 protein. D genes are given only for firm matches. Clone size, where shown, is once, few, many, or a class for clones that have expanded.

>many|TRBV7-2|NA|TRBJ1-5
TGTGCCAGCAGCGCCTCGACCTATCAGCCCCAGCATTTT
CASSASTYQPQHF
>NA|TRBV7-6|NA|TRBJ2-3
TGTGCCAGCAGCTTAGCGTGGGTCGGGAGCCCCACAGATACGCAGTATTTT
CASSLAWVGSPTDTQYF
>NA|TRBV5-1|TRBD1|TRBJ1-2
TGCGCCAGCAGCTTGGAACCGACAGGGAAAGGCTACACCTTC
CASSLEPTGKGYTF
>many|TRBV15|NA|TRBJ2-5
TGTGCCACCAGCAGAGCTTGGTCAGGAGAAGAGACCCAGTACTTC
CATSRAWSGEETQYF
>NA|TRBV5-5|TRBD1|TRBJ1-1
TGTGCCAGCAGCTTGGACAGGGGGCGGACTGAAGCTTTCTTT
CASSLDRGRTEAFF
>many|TRBV7-6|NA|TRBJ2-6
TGTGCCAGCAGCCTTAGGGGGACGGGGATCAACTCTGGGGCCAACGTCCTGACTTTC
CASSLRGTGINSGANVLTF
>few|TRBV12-3/TRBV12-4|NA|TRBJ2-5
TGTGCCAGCAGTCCATTTGGACTACCGGATTCCGAGACCCAGTACTTC
CASSPFGLPDSETQYF
>many|TRBV12-3/TRBV12-4|NA|TRBJ1-5
TGTGCCAGCAGTTTCGGTGGTGTGGGTCAGCCCCAGCATTTT
CASSFGGVGQPQHF
>many|TRBV28|TRBD1|TRBJ1-1
TGTGCCAGCAGTTTTTTCGGGACAGGGGGCTTATGGAACACTGAAGCTTTCTTT
CASSFFGTGGLWNTEAFF
>many|TRBV7-8|NA|TRBJ2-1
TGTGCCAGCAGCTTAGGGTGGGGGGATCAGTGGAATGAGCAGTTCTTC
CASSLGWGDQWNEQFF
>NA|TRBV7-8|TRBD2|TRBJ2-7
TGTGCCAGCAGCCCGAAACTAGCGGGGAACTCCTACGAGCAGTACTTC
CASSPKLAGNSYEQYF
>few|TRBV6-5|NA|TRBJ1-1
TGTGCCAGCAGTCACGGGGAAACTGAAGCTTTCTTT
CASSHGETEAFF
>many|TRBV7-2|NA|TRBJ2-5
TGTGCCAGCAGCCCTCCCGGGGTCGGCGGAACCCAGTACTTC
CASSPPGVGGTQYF
>many|TRBV28|TRBD1|TRBJ1-2
TGTGCCAGCAGACAACAGGGGTTTGGCTACACCTTC
CASRQQGFGYTF
>many|TRBV7-9|NA|TRBJ2-4
TGTGCCAGCAGCTTAGGGAGGGTCCAGGCTTCTAGCAAAAACATTCAGTACTTC
CASSLGRVQASSKNIQYF
>many|TRBV30|NA|TRBJ2-3
TGTGCCTGGAGTGTCACCAAAGATACGCAGTATTTT
CAWSVTKDTQYF
>many|TRBV7-7|TRBD1|TRBJ2-3
TGTGCTAGCAGCGAACGGACAGGGAAGGGCACAGATACGCAGTATTTT
CASSERTGKGTDTQYF
>many|TRBV28|NA|TRBJ2-7
TGTGCCAGCAGTTTCTCGGATCGCTACGAGCAGTACTTC
CASSFSDRYEQYF
>many|TRBV14|NA|TRBJ2-3
TGTGCCAGCAGCCAAGTTGAGCGCGTGCAAGATACGCAGTATTTT
CASSQVERVQDTQYF
>NA|TRBV7-9|NA|TRBJ2-3
TGTGCCAGCAGCTTAGATCGGGGGACAGATAGCACAGATACGCAGTATTTT
CASSLDRGTDSTDTQYF
>many|TRBV5-1|NA|TRBJ1-2
TGCGCCAGCAGCTTGGCCGGCAGTCATAACTATGGCTACACCTTC
CASSLAGSHNYGYTF
>many|TRBV12-3/TRBV12-4|NA|TRBJ1-2
TGTGCCAGCAGTTCTCAACAGTTTCATGGCTATGGCTACACCTTC
CASSSQQFHGYGYTF
>few|TRBV5-4|NA|TRBJ2-1
TGTGCCAGCAGCTTGGGGACCTCCTACAATGAGCAGTTCTTC
CASSLGTSYNEQFF
>many|TRBV20-1|TRBD1|TRBJ1-5
TGCAGTGCTAGTATCGGGACAGGGTACTATCAGCCCCAGCATTTT
CSASIGTGYYQPQHF
>NA|TRBV19|NA|TRBJ2-3
TGTGCCAGTTCCCCCGGGACTGGATCTAGCACAGATACGCAGTATTTT
CASSPGTGSSTDTQYF
>NA|TRBV3-2|NA|TRBJ2-1
TGTGCCAGCAGCCAAGATAAGGAGTCGCAGGACGGCTACAATGAGCAGTTCTTC
CASSQDKESQDGYNEQFF
>many|TRBV7-2|NA|TRBJ2-5
TGTGCCAGCAGCTTAGCTCCTAGCCAAGAGACCCAGTACTTC
CASSLAPSQETQYF
>NA|TRBV6-1|NA|TRBJ2-2
TGTGCCAGCAGTGAAAGTCTCCGGGACATAGCAAACAACGGGGAGCTGTTTTTT
CASSESLRDIANNGELFF
>many|TRBV5-1|NA|TRBJ2-6
TGCGCCAGCAGCTTTAGTAGAACAACTGGGGCCAACGTCCTGACTTTC
CASSFSRTTGANVLTF
>many|TRBV11-2|TRBD1|TRBJ1-2
TGTGCCAGCAGCAATCCCCGCCAGGGGGGCTATGGCTACACCTTC
CASSNPRQGGYGYTF
>many|TRBV12-3/TRBV12-4|NA|TRBJ2-5
TGTGCCAGCAGTTTGAGGGCTTCGCAAGAGACCCAGTACTTC
CASSLRASQETQYF
>many|TRBV28|NA|TRBJ1-2
TGTGCCAGCAGCTATACGACAGGCGCGCTTGGCTACACCTTC
CASSYTTGALGYTF
>many|TRBV5-1|NA|TRBJ1-5
TGCGCCAGCAGCTTTGAAGGGAATCAGCCCCAGCATTTT
CASSFEGNQPQHF
>few|TRBV29-1|TRBD1|TRBJ1-2
TGCAGCGTTGTACCAGAGGGACAGGAACTTGGCTACACCTTC
CSVVPEGQELGYTF
>many|TRBV5-1|TRBD2|TRBJ2-3
TGCGCCAGCAGCCCACGGGGGGGCCGTGCAGATACGCAGTATTTT
CASSPRGGRADTQYF
>many|TRBV3-1|NA|TRBJ2-1
TGTGCCAGCAGCCACAGGTCCCGGAGATACAATGAGCAGTTCTTC
CASSHRSRRYNEQFF
>few|TRBV6-1|NA|TRBJ2-1
TGTGCCAGCAGTTACTCTACAACAGGGTCTGGTGAGCAGTTCTTC
CASSYSTTGSGEQFF
>many|TRBV28|TRBD2|TRBJ2-3
TGTGCCAGCAGTTTTTCCATAACACGGGGGGGCCTTGATACGCAGTATTTT
CASSFSITRGGLDTQYF
>NA|TRBV12-3/TRBV12-4|TRBD2|TRBJ2-3
TGTGCCAGCAGTTTATACGGCCTCGGACTAGCGGACGGAGATACGCAGTATTTT
CASSLYGLGLADGDTQYF
>few|TRBV5-1|NA|TRBJ1-1
TGCGCCAGCAGCTTATTGACAGCTAGAAGGACTGAAGCTTTCTTT
CASSLLTARRTEAFF
>many|TRBV20-1|NA|TRBJ1-2
TGCAGTGCTGGACAGAGGAACTATGGCTACACCTTC
CSAGQRNYGYTF
>few|TRBV6-2/TRBV6-3|NA|TRBJ1-6
TGTGCCAGCAGTTACATCGACTCCGTCAATTCACCCCTCCACTTT
CASSYIDSVNSPLHF
>NA|TRBV29-1|NA|TRBJ1-3
TGCAGCACCCGGGACACAGGCTCTGGAAACACCATATATTTT
CSTRDTGSGNTIYF
>medium-sized|TRBV5-1|TRBD1|TRBJ2-1
TGCGCCAGCAGCTTGACCGCTGGGACAGGGGGACGCAATGAGCAGTTCTTC
CASSLTAGTGGRNEQFF
>many|TRBV5-1|NA|TRBJ2-1
TGCGCCAGCGAGTGGGGGGCAGGAAACAATGAGCAGTTCTTC
CASEWGAGNNEQFF
>few|TRBV6-2/TRBV6-3|NA|TRBJ2-1
TGTGCCAGCAGTACAGGGTTTATAGAGCAGTTCTTC
CASSTGFIEQFF
>many|TRBV12-5|NA|TRBJ1-1
TGTGCTAGTGGTTTGGACCAGTACTTTCCCACTGAAGCTTTCTTT
CASGLDQYFPTEAFF
>many|TRBV20-1|TRBD1|TRBJ2-7
TGCAGTGCTAGACAAATCAGGGGGCCGGGCGCTTACGAGCAGTACTTC
CSARQIRGPGAYEQYF
>medium-sized|TRBV3-1|NA|TRBJ1-5
TGTGCCAGCAGCCAAGGACAGGGCAATCAGCCCCAGCATTTT
CASSQGQGNQPQHF
>NA|TRBV12-3/TRBV12-4|NA|TRBJ2-5
TGTGCCAGCAGTAACGGACAGACGGTTCAAGAGACCCAGTACTTC
CASSNGQTVQETQYF
>few|TRBV10-3|NA|TRBJ2-7
TGTGCCATCAGTGAGTCAGGGCCAACAAGGGACGAGCAGTACTTC
CAISESGPTRDEQYF
>many|TRBV5-1|NA|TRBJ2-2
TGCGCCAGCAGACCCGGGACAAGCACCGGGGAGCTGTTTTTT
CASRPGTSTGELFF